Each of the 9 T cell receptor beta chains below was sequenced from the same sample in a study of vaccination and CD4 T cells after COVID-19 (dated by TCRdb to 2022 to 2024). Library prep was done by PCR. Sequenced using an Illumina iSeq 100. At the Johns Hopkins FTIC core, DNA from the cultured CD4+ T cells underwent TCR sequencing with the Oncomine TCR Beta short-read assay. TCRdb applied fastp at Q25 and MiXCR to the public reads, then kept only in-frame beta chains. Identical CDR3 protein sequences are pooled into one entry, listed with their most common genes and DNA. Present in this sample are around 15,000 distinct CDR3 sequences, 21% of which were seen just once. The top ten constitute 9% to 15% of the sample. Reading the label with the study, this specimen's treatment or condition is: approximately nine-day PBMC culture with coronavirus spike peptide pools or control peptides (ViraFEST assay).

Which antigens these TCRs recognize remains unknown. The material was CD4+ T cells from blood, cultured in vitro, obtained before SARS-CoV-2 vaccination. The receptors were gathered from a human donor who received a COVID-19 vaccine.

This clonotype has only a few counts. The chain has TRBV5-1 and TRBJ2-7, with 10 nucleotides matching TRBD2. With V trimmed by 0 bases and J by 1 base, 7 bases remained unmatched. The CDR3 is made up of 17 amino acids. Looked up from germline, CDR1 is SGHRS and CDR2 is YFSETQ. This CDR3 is CASSLGVLAGESYEQYF. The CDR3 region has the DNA TGCGCCAGCAGCTTGGGGGTGCTAGCGGGGGAATCCTACGAGCAGTACTTC.

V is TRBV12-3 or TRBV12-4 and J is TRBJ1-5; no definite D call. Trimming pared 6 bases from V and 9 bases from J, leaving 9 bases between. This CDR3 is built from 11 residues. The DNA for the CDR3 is TGTGCCAGCAGGAAAAAGGGGCCCCAGCATTTT. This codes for CASRKKGPQHF.

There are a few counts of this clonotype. The CDR3 spells CASSQDQASGGTDTQYF. In nucleotides, the CDR3 is TGTGCCAGCAGCCAAGATCAGGCTAGCGGGGGCACAGATACGCAGTATTTT. This chain joins TRBV4-2 and TRBJ2-3, with 9 bases identical to TRBD2. The CDR3 contains 17 residues. J gave up 1 base and V 0 bases, and 5 bases lay outside the gene matches. CDR1 and CDR2 from the germline V gene are LGHNA and YNFKEQ.

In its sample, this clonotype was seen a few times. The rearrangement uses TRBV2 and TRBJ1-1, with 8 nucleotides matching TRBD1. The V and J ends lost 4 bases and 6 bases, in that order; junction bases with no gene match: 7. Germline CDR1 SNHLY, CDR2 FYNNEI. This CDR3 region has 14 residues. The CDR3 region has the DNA TGTGCCAGCAGTGGCCGACAGGGGTTCTCTGAAGCTTTCTTT. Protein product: CASSGRQGFSEAFF.

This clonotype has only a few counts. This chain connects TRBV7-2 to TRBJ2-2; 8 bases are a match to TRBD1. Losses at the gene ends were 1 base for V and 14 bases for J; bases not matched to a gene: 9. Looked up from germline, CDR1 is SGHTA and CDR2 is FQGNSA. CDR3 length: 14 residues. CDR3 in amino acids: CASSLEQGAVRLFF. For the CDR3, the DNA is TGTGCCAGCAGCTTAGAGCAGGGGGCAGTAAGACTGTTTTTT.

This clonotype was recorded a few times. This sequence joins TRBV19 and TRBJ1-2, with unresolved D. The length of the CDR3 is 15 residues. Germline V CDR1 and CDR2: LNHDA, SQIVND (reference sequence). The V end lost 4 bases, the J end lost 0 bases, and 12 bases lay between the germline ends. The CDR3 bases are TGTGCCAGTAGTACCGGACGAACTACTAACTATGGCTACACCTTC. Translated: CASSTGRTTNYGYTF.

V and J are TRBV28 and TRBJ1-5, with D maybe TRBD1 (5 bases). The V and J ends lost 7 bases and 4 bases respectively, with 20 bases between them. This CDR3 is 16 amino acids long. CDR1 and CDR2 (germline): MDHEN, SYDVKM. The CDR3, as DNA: TGTGCCAGCAATTATGCCGGGACGGTGGGAAATCAGCCCCAGCATTTT. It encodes CASNYAGTVGNQPQHF. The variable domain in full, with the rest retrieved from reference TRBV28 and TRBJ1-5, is DVKVTQSSRYLVKRTGEKVFLECVQDMDHENMFWYRQDPGLGLRLIYFSYDVKMKEKGDIPEGYSVSREKKERFSLILESASTNQTSMYLCASNYAGTVGNQPQHFGDGTRLSIL.

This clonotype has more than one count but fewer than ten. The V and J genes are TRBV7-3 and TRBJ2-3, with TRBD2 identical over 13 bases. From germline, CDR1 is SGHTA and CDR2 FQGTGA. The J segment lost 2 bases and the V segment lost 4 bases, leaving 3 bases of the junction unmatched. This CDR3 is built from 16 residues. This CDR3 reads CASSSGLAGFTDTQYF. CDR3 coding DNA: TGTGCCAGCAGCTCGGGACTAGCGGGGTTCACAGATACGCAGTATTTT.

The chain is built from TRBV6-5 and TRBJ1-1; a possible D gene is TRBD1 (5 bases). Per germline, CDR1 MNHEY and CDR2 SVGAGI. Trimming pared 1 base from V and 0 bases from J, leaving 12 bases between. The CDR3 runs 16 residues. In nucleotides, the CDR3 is TGTGCCAGCAGTTACTTTTCGGACACCGTGAACACTGAAGCTTTCTTT. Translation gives CASSYFSDTVNTEAFF.